This T cell receptor (beta chain) was profiled in a study of vaccination effects on CD4 cells after COVID-19. Turning to the study itself: Before sequencing, viral peptide pools were used by the ViraFEST assay to expand antigen-specific CD4+ T cells. They grew approximately 2.1 million PBMC in each well, adding 9.5 to 10 IU/ml IL-2 and 8.5 to 10 ug/ml peptides. Post-vaccine specimens were collected at a median of 72 days following the second dose.

This clone was seen only a few times. What it binds is unknown. Trimming stripped 11 bases from V and 2 bases from J, with 10 bases between. This CDR3 is built from 12 residues. The repertoire was sequenced with immunoSEQ multiplex PCR; TCRdb's copy has only in-frame clones and lacks some. The data hold some 10,000 clones, with around 74% observed a single time. On day 10 of culture, CD4+ T cells were separated out. Two-dose BNT162b2 or mRNA-1273 vaccination was given to participants. Vaccine recipients, nucleocapsid antibody negative, had no prior SARS-CoV-2 infection. The receptor comes from a human donor who received a COVID-19 vaccine. This rearrangement joins TRBV12-3 or TRBV12-4 to TRBJ1-3, with D tentatively TRBD1 (5 bases). This specimen consisted of CD4+ T cells from PBMCs cultured without peptide, obtained after COVID-19 vaccination. The CDR3 DNA reads TGTGCCGGGCGGGGGGCTGGAAACACCATATATTTT. This gives the protein CAGRGAGNTIYF.